The 28 T cell receptor beta chains given below trace back to one sample, sequenced in a study of T cell repertoires in ileal Crohn's disease. TCRdb's table, derived via immunoSEQ multiplex PCR, lists solely in-frame clones and lacks some. Among about 30,000 clones listed, around 80% were seen once. The specimen was ileal tissue. The receptor set was obtained from an adult with Crohn's disease.

This clone was observed once. The V call is TRBV10-1, the J call TRBJ1-2; D remains ambiguous. V was shortened by 5 bases and J by 1 base, with 8 bases between the two germline ends. This CDR3 spans 13 amino acids. The germline CDR1 and CDR2 sequences are WNHNN and SYGVQD (reference sequence). For the CDR3, the DNA is TGCGCCAGCAGTAACAAACGTAACTATGGCTACACCTTC. Translated: CASSNKRNYGYTF.

The chain carries TRBV5-6 and TRBJ2-7; D might be TRBD1 (6 bases). The CDR3 contains 12 residues. V dropped 3 bases and J dropped 5 bases, with 9 bases sitting between them. The germline gives CDR1 SGHDT, CDR2 YYEEEE. The CDR3 DNA is TGTGCCAGCAGCTCGACAGGAAACGAGCAGTACTTC. Amino acids: CASSSTGNEQYF. The whole variable domain, remainder taken from reference TRBV5-6 and TRBJ2-7, is DAGVTQSPTHLIKTRGQQVTLRCSPKSGHDTVSWYQQALGQGPQFIFQYYEEEERQRGNFPDRFSGHQFPNYSSELNVNALLLGDSALYLCASSSTGNEQYFGPGTRLTVT.

The gene calls are TRBV5-4 and TRBJ1-1, with D tentatively TRBD1 (5 bases). The CDR3 consists of 15 residues. V was trimmed by 3 bases and J by 4 bases, leaving 16 bases between them. Germline loops: CDR1 SGHNT, CDR2 YYREEE (reference sequence). The CDR3 sequence: CASSWGGLGGTEAFF. The CDR3 coding sequence is TGTGCCAGCAGCTGGGGGGGACTGGGAGGCACTGAAGCTTTCTTT.

The CDR3 coding sequence is TGTGCCAGCAGCTTAGGGGGCAGCCGGCGGGGCTACACCTTC. It encodes CASSLGGSRRGYTF. The V gene is TRBV7-2, the J gene TRBJ1-2; a possible D gene is TRBD1 (5 bases). The CDR3 totals 14 residues. Trimming shortened V by 1 base and J by 8 bases, and 14 bases separated the two germline ends. Germline-derived CDR1 and CDR2 are SGHTA and FQGNSA.

V and J are TRBV4-1 and TRBJ1-1; perhaps TRBD1 as D (5 bases). Trimming shortened V by 1 base and J by 5 bases, and 11 bases separated the two germline ends. Germline CDR1 MGHRA, CDR2 YSYEKL. The CDR3 length is 14 residues. In nucleotides, the CDR3 is TGCGCCAGCAGCCAAGGGATTCAGGGTACTGAAGCTTTCTTT. It is translated as CASSQGIQGTEAFF.

V usage is TRBV18 and J usage is TRBJ2-3, with D maybe TRBD2 (7 bases). Germline CDR1 and CDR2: KGHSH and LQKENI. V dropped 0 bases and J dropped 7 bases, with 11 bases sitting between them. This CDR3 has 14 amino acids. In DNA form, the CDR3 reads TGTGCCAGCTCACCACCGGGGGGGCTATATACGCAGTATTTT. Translation gives CASSPPGGLYTQYF. The full variable domain, completed using reference TRBV18 and TRBJ2-3, is NAGVMQNPRHLVRRRGQEARLRCSPMKGHSHVYWYRQLPEEGLKFMVYLQKENIIDESGMPKERFSAEFPKEGPSILRIQQVVRGDSAAYFCASSPPGGLYTQYFGPGTRLTVL.

Note on this clone: This sample includes further DNA sequences coding for the same CDR3. The rearrangement links TRBV5-1 to TRBJ1-6, with TRBD1 matching over 7 bases. CDR3 length: 15 amino acids. J gave up 7 bases and V 4 bases, and 8 bases lay outside the gene matches. CDR1 and CDR2 (germline): SGHRS, YFSETQ. The CDR3 nucleotides are TGCGCCAGCAGCCCAGGGACAGCCCGGAATTCACCCCTCCACTTT. Its protein product is CASSPGTARNSPLHF.

This clone was detected a few times. The rearrangement links TRBV28 to TRBJ1-4; possibly TRBD1 for D (6 bases). The V gene's germline CDR1 is MDHEN and CDR2 SYDVKM. The CDR3 runs to 17 residues. V lost 3 bases and J lost 6, with 20 bases in between. The CDR3 reads CASSFSPRGSGDEKLFF. The CDR3 DNA reads as TGTGCCAGCAGTTTTTCCCCCAGGGGAAGTGGGGATGAAAAACTGTTTTTT. The whole variable domain, filled in from reference TRBV28 and TRBJ1-4, reads DVKVTQSSRYLVKRTGEKVFLECVQDMDHENMFWYRQDPGLGLRLIYFSYDVKMKEKGDIPEGYSVSREKKERFSLILESASTNQTSMYLCASSFSPRGSGDEKLFFGSGTQLSVL.

The V call is TRBV9, the J call TRBJ1-1, with 10 bases aligning to TRBD1. The CDR3 totals 14 residues. Germline CDR1 SGDLS, CDR2 YYNGEE. Trimming cost V 7 bases and J 0 bases; bases outside gene matches: 3. CDR3 in DNA: TGTGCCAGCGGAGGGACAGGGGTGAACACTGAAGCTTTCTTT. Translation: CASGGTGVNTEAFF.

The chain uses TRBV7-2 and TRBJ1-2, with D perhaps TRBD1 (5 bases). CDR1 and CDR2 (germline): SGHTA, FQGNSA. V was cut by 1 base and J by 2 bases, with 14 bases left in between. The CDR3 runs to 16 residues. DNA of the CDR3: TGTGCCAGCAGCTTAGGGGGTCAGGGCTCGAACTATGGCTACACCTTC. Its translation is CASSLGGQGSNYGYTF.

This clone was found once. J is TRBJ2-3 and V is TRBV4-3; 9 bases are shared with TRBD2. The length of the CDR3 is 14 residues. Trimming at V came to 9 bases and at J to 4 bases, leaving 8 bases not matched to a gene. The germline V gene has CDR1 LGHNA and CDR2 YSLEER. The CDR3 spells CASSGTSSSDTQYF. The CDR3 nucleotides are TGCGCCAGTAGCGGGACTAGCTCCTCAGATACGCAGTATTTT.

The V and J genes are TRBV5-1 and TRBJ2-2; 7 nucleotides agree with TRBD2. CDR1 is SGHRS and CDR2 is YFSETQ in the germline V gene. After removal of 3 bases from V and 4 bases from J, the junction contained 6 bases not matched to a gene. The length of the CDR3 is 15 residues. As DNA, the CDR3 is TGCGCCAGCAGCTCCCCCGGGGGGTTCACCGGGGAGCTGTTTTTT. Translating gives CASSSPGGFTGELFF. Filled out from reference TRBV5-1 and TRBJ2-2, the complete variable domain reads KAGVTQTPRYLIKTRGQQVTLSCSPISGHRSVSWYQQTPGQGLQFLFEYFSETQRNKGNFPGRFSGRQFSNSRSEMNVSTLELGDSALYLCASSSPGGFTGELFFGEGSRLTVL.

This chain links TRBV7-9 with TRBJ2-7; maybe TRBD2 (6 bases). Trimming shortened V by 5 bases and J by 3 bases, and 14 bases separated the two germline ends. CDR3 length: 14 amino acids. CDR1 SEHNR and CDR2 FQNEAQ come from the germline V gene (reference sequence). CDR3 amino acids: CASSTRDFGYEQYF. The CDR3 DNA sequence: TGTGCCAGCAGCACCCGGGACTTCGGCTACGAGCAGTACTTC.

The J gene is TRBJ2-2, the V gene TRBV5-4; D possibly corresponds to TRBD2 (6 bases). The V end was cut by 2 bases, the J end by 1 base, with 6 bases between. Per the germline V gene, CDR1 is SGHNT and CDR2 is YYREEE (reference sequence). The CDR3 contains 14 residues. The CDR3 nucleotides are TGTGCCAGCAGCTTCGGGGGGAACACCGGGGAGCTGTTTTTT. This sequence encodes CASSFGGNTGELFF. Full variable domain (outside the CDR3, taken from reference TRBV5-4 and TRBJ2-2): ETGVTQSPTHLIKTRGQQVTLRCSSQSGHNTVSWYQQALGQGPQFIFQYYREEENGRGNFPPRFSGLQFPNYSSELNVNALELDDSALYLCASSFGGNTGELFFGEGSRLTVL.

The V and J genes are TRBV7-2 and TRBJ2-1; 11 bases fit TRBD1. The CDR3 spans 16 residues. V lost 3 bases and J lost 7; bases outside the gene matches: 8. CDR1 is SGHTA and CDR2 is FQGNSA in the germline V gene. The chain's CDR3 is CASSLFGTGGGNEQFF. CDR3 nucleotides: TGTGCCAGCAGCTTGTTTGGGACAGGGGGTGGAAATGAGCAGTTCTTC. Full variable domain (remainder filled in from reference TRBV7-2 and TRBJ2-1): GAGVSQSPSNKVTEKGKDVELRCDPISGHTALYWYRQSLGQGLEFLIYFQGNSAPDKSGLPSDRFSAERTGGSVSTLTIQRTQQEDSAVYLCASSLFGTGGGNEQFFGPGTRLTVL.

The chain is built from TRBV7-8 and TRBJ2-5; 7 bases line up with TRBD1. The DNA end is more similar to TRBJ2-7, so the J call may be wrong. In germline, CDR1 is SGHVS, CDR2 FQNEAQ. The CDR3 is 14 residues long. CDR3 residues: CASSQRTGSYEQYF. The CDR3 region has the DNA TGTGCCAGCAGCCAAAGGACAGGCTCCTACGAGCAGTACTTC.

The chain uses TRBV7-2 and TRBJ2-3, with D perhaps matching TRBD1 (6 bases). This CDR3 is built from 16 residues. Trimming took off 8 bases at V and 1 base at J, with 19 bases between the two ends. Germline assignment: CDR1 SGHTA and CDR2 FQGNSA. The CDR3, as DNA: TGTGCCAGCGGCTCAGGGGCCGCCTACCGCACAGATACGCAGTATTTT. Encoded protein: CASGSGAAYRTDTQYF.

V usage is TRBV15 and J usage is TRBJ2-2, with D unclear. Germline lookup yields CDR1 LNHNV and CDR2 YYDKDF (reference sequence). The V gene lost 5 bases and the J gene lost 4 bases, with 14 bases spanning the gap. The CDR3 contains 15 residues. The CDR3 reads CATSSSVAPTGELFF. CDR3 nucleotide sequence: TGTGCCACCAGCTCGTCGGTCGCCCCCACCGGGGAGCTGTTTTTT.

J is TRBJ2-2 and V is TRBV6-1; 11 bases are shared with TRBD2. Trimming at V came to 5 bases and at J to 4 bases, leaving 3 bases not matched to a gene. The CDR3 is 15 residues long. CDR1 and CDR2 (germline): MNHNS, SASEGT. In DNA, the CDR3 is TGTGCCAGCAGTTTAGCGGGGGGGCTCACCGGGGAGCTGTTTTTT. Translating it yields CASSLAGGLTGELFF.

The V gene is TRBV6-1, the J gene TRBJ1-4, with 10 bases fitting TRBD1. CDR3 length: 16 amino acids. The V gene's germline CDR1 is MNHNS and CDR2 SASEGT. The ends lost 1 base at V and 6 bases at J; junction bases unmatched: 5. The CDR3 loop reads CASSEVVGTGDEKLFF. The CDR3 nucleotides are TGTGCCAGCAGTGAAGTAGTAGGGACAGGGGATGAAAAACTGTTTTTT.

A single count supports this clone. Other DNA sequences in the sample encode the same CDR3. The chain joins TRBV6-5 to TRBJ1-1, with 7 positions matching TRBD1. This CDR3 has 13 residues. Germline CDR1 and CDR2: MNHEY and SVGAGI. Trimming took 5 bases from V and 4 from J; bases not matched to a gene: 4. CDR3 in amino acids: CASSRDSLTEAFF. The CDR3 coding sequence is TGTGCCAGCAGTAGGGACAGTCTCACTGAAGCTTTCTTT.

The chain combines TRBV5-8 with TRBJ2-7; possible D gene TRBD1, 5 bases. CDR1 is SGHTS, CDR2 YDEGEE, per germline. The CDR3 sequence is 12 residues long. V lost 3 bases and J 6 bases, leaving 10 bases between the germline ends. Written as DNA, the CDR3 is TGTGCCAGCAGCTACGGACATGTCGAGCAGTACTTC. Translating it yields CASSYGHVEQYF.

The CDR3, as DNA: TGTGCCAGCAGCTGGGGGGGTCGGCAGTACTTC. This gives the protein CASSWGGRQYF. The chain is built from TRBV5-6 and TRBJ2-7, with 7 bases matching TRBD2. This CDR3 spans 11 amino acids. Germline V gene lookup returns CDR1 SGHDT and CDR2 YYEEEE. Unmatched junction bases numbered 3, after V lost 3 bases and J lost 9 bases.

The chain combines TRBV5-1 with TRBJ1-1; 7 nucleotides agree with TRBD1. CDR3 length: 16 amino acids. Per the germline V gene, CDR1 is SGHRS and CDR2 is YFSETQ. J lost 4 bases, V lost 0 bases, and 9 bases had no gene match. CDR3 nucleotides: TGCGCCAGCAGCTTGGTGTTAGGGGGCGAGTCCACTGAAGCTTTCTTT. It specifies CASSLVLGGESTEAFF.

This clone appeared a few times. Germline is not matched at one junction end, which may reflect a read error. The chain recombines TRBV18 with TRBJ2-4; TRBD1 or TRBD2 may be the D gene (6 bases each). The CDR3 is 14 residues long. The germline CDR1 and CDR2 sequences are KGHSH and LQKENI. In DNA, the CDR3 is TGTGCCAGCTCTCCACAGGGTAGACTAGGCATTCAGTACTTC. This sequence encodes CASSPQGRLGIQYF. Variable domain in full (rest from reference TRBV18 and TRBJ2-4): NAGVMQNPRHLVRRRGQEARLRCSPMKGHSHVYWYRQLPEEGLKFMVYLQKENIIDESGMPKERFSAEFPKEGPSILRIQQVVRGDSAAYFCASSPQGRLGIQYFGAGTRLSVL.

CDR3 loop: CASSLAGTSGGRADTQYF. The CDR3 DNA sequence: TGCGCCAGCAGCTTGGCTGGGACTAGCGGGGGGAGGGCAGATACGCAGTATTTT. The V call is TRBV5-1, the J call TRBJ2-3, with TRBD2 matching over 15 bases. CDR1 is SGHRS, CDR2 YFSETQ, per germline. The CDR3 length is 18 residues. J lost 4 bases, V lost 0 bases, and 6 bases had no gene match.

This clone appeared a single time. The chain employs TRBV5-6 and TRBJ1-5; the match to TRBD1 covers 7 bases. CDR3 length equals 14 residues. The V segment lost 1 base and the J segment 4 bases; nucleotides outside the gene matches: 2. CDR1 and CDR2 from the germline V gene are SGHDT and YYEEEE. This CDR3 is CASSLQQGNQPQHF. The CDR3 bases are TGTGCCAGCAGCTTGCAACAGGGGAATCAGCCCCAGCATTTT.

J is TRBJ2-1 and V is TRBV7-9; a possible D gene is TRBD2 (6 bases). V was cut by 5 bases and J by 10 bases, with 12 bases left in between. Germline V gene data show CDR1 as SEHNR and CDR2 as FQNEAQ (reference sequence). CDR3 length: 12 residues. The CDR3 sequence: CASSPSEREQFF. The CDR3 bases are TGTGCCAGCAGCCCTAGCGAGAGGGAGCAGTTCTTC.